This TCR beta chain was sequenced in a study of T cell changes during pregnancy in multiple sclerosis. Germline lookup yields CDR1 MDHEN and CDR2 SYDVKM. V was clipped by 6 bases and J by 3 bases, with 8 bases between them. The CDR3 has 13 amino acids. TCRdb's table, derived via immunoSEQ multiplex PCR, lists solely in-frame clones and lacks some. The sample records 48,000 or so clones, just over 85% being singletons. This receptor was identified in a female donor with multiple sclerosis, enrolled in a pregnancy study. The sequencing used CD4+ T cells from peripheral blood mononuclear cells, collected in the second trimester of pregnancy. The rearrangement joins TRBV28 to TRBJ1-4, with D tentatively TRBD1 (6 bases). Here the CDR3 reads CASRRTANEKLFF. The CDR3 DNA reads TGTGCCAGCAGAAGGACAGCTAATGAAAAACTGTTTTTT.